The 32 T cell receptor beta chains reported below all come from one sample, sequenced in a study of T cell clones after liver transplantation. Assay used: immunoSEQ multiplex PCR; TCRdb lists only in-frame clones, some missing. This table holds roughly 120,000 clones, roughly nine tenths found once. The input for sequencing was CD4+ T cells from blood, taken 12 months after liver transplant. These receptors all stem from a human patient who received a liver transplant. Some T cells may be transferred from the graft donor.

The rearrangement links TRBV7-2 to TRBJ1-2; TRBD1 agrees at 7 bases. The CDR3 has 15 amino acids. Per germline, CDR1 SGHTA and CDR2 FQGNSA. V trimming: 2 bases; J trimming: 1 base; junction bases outside the gene matches: 4. CDR3 DNA: TGTGCCAGCAGCTTAAGCACAGGGGTTAACTATGGCTACACCTTC. Protein: CASSLSTGVNYGYTF.

The chain employs TRBV9 and TRBJ2-1, with TRBD2 identical over 7 bases. The CDR3 is 14 residues long. Germline values: CDR1 SGDLS, CDR2 YYNGEE. J lost 3 bases, V lost 0 bases, and 0 bases had no gene match. CDR3 nucleotide sequence: TGTGCCAGCAGCGTAGCTAGCGGCTACAATGAGCAGTTCTTC. The encoded protein is CASSVASGYNEQFF.

This sequence joins TRBV7-3 and TRBJ2-2; either TRBD1 or TRBD2 may fit D (5 bases each). The CDR3 length is 16 residues. Looked up from germline, CDR1 is SGHTA and CDR2 is FQGTGA. Trimming pared 2 bases from V and 7 bases from J, leaving 17 bases between. The CDR3 loop is CASSLFARDADGELFF. Written as DNA, the CDR3 is TGTGCCAGCAGCTTATTCGCCAGGGACGCGGACGGGGAGCTGTTTTTT.

The chain employs TRBV5-8 and TRBJ2-5; 13 bases match TRBD2. The junction had 7 bases not matched to a gene; V was cut back by 0 bases and J by 5 bases. Germline CDR1 is SGHTS and CDR2 is YDEGEE. This CDR3 region has 17 residues. This CDR3 reads CASSLGTSGSTGETQYF. The CDR3, as DNA: TGTGCCAGCAGCTTGGGGACTAGCGGGAGTACGGGGGAGACCCAGTACTTC.

This sequence joins TRBV7-3 and TRBJ1-5, with D unclear. From germline, CDR1 is SGHTA and CDR2 FQGTGA. CDR3 length: 16 amino acids. V lost 3 bases and J lost 0, with 12 bases in between. For the CDR3, the DNA is TGTGCCAGCAGCTTTAGTTTCTTCTTTAGCAATCAGCCCCAGCATTTT. This sequence encodes CASSFSFFFSNQPQHF. Filled out from reference TRBV7-3 and TRBJ1-5, the complete variable domain reads GAGVSQTPSNKVTEKGKYVELRCDPISGHTALYWYRQSLGQGPEFLIYFQGTGAADDSGLPNDRFFAVRPEGSVSTLKIQRTERGDSAVYLCASSFSFFFSNQPQHFGDGTRLSIL.

V usage is TRBV5-1 and J usage is TRBJ2-7; 8 nucleotides agree with TRBD2. This CDR3 comprises 15 residues. V lost 4 bases, J lost 6 bases, and 12 bases stayed unmatched. Germline V lookup: CDR1 SGHRS, CDR2 YFSETQ. CDR3 sequence: CASSPEGGRRTEQYF. The CDR3 bases are TGCGCCAGCAGCCCCGAGGGCGGGAGGAGGACCGAGCAGTACTTC. The full variable domain, rest sourced from reference TRBV5-1 and TRBJ2-7, is KAGVTQTPRYLIKTRGQQVTLSCSPISGHRSVSWYQQTPGQGLQFLFEYFSETQRNKGNFPGRFSGRQFSNSRSEMNVSTLELGDSALYLCASSPEGGRRTEQYFGPGTRLTVT.

The DNA for the CDR3 is TGCAGCGTCCTCGGGGCAGGGGGTCCCCAAGAGACCCAGTACTTC. Translation gives CSVLGAGGPQETQYF. The chain has TRBV29-1 and TRBJ2-5; 7 bases line up with TRBD1. The CDR3 has 15 amino acids. Germline trimming cut 6 bases from V and 1 base from J; bases unmatched to any gene: 11. Per the germline V gene, CDR1 is SQVTM and CDR2 is ANQGSEA.

V gene TRBV30 combines with J gene TRBJ1-3; D not resolved. CDR1 and CDR2 (germline): GTSNPN, SVGIG (reference sequence). The CDR3 runs 13 residues. The germline V and J ends were trimmed by 3 bases and 0 bases, with 6 bases remaining between them. The CDR3: CAWSTNSGNTIYF. Written as DNA, the CDR3 is TGTGCCTGGAGCACAAACTCTGGAAACACCATATATTTT.

This chain links TRBV5-1 with TRBJ1-2; D gene ambiguous. This CDR3 has 13 amino acids. Trimming left V 1 base short and J 7 bases short, with 11 bases between. CDR1 is SGHRS, CDR2 YFSETQ, per germline. The CDR3: CASSLRAAAGYTF. The DNA of the CDR3 is TGCGCCAGCAGCTTGCGGGCAGCGGCTGGCTACACCTTC.

The chain couples TRBV9 to TRBJ2-3; TRBD1 matches 7 bases. The trim removed 2 bases at V and 0 bases at J, leaving 9 bases unmatched. The CDR3 covers 17 residues. The germline V gene has CDR1 SGDLS and CDR2 YYNGEE. DNA of the CDR3: TGTGCCAGCAGCGTCCGACAGGGCATTTCTAGCACAGATACGCAGTATTTT. Translated, it gives CASSVRQGISSTDTQYF.

V and J are TRBV11-2 and TRBJ2-2; the D is unclear. The CDR3 is 13 residues long. Germline CDR1 SGHAT, CDR2 FQNNGV. Trimming removed 1 base at V and 7 bases at J, with 7 bases between. This CDR3 is CASSLVGVGELFF. The CDR3 region has the DNA TGTGCCAGCAGCTTAGTTGGGGTCGGGGAGCTGTTTTTT.

The chain employs TRBV2 and TRBJ2-7; TRBD2 agrees at 14 bases. Trimming took 9 bases from V and 7 from J; bases not matched to a gene: 11. In germline, CDR1 is SNHLY, CDR2 FYNNEI. This CDR3 is built from 15 residues. In DNA form, the CDR3 reads TGTGCCAGTGCCAAAGGACTAGCGGGAGGAGAAGAGCAGTACTTC. This gives the protein CASAKGLAGGEEQYF.

The genes are TRBV30 and TRBJ2-3; possibly TRBD2 for D (6 bases). The germline V and J ends were trimmed by 2 bases and 2 bases, with 11 bases remaining between them. Germline V gene data show CDR1 as GTSNPN and CDR2 as SVGIG (reference sequence). The CDR3 covers 14 residues. CDR3 nucleotide sequence: TGTGCCTGGAGTAAGACTAGGGTCACAGATACGCAGTATTTT. Translation gives CAWSKTRVTDTQYF.

The chain recombines TRBV7-8 with TRBJ2-7, with a weak D call TRBD2 (5 bases). The CDR3 loop spans 16 amino acids. V was shortened by 4 bases and J by 0 bases, with 16 bases between the two germline ends. The germline V gene encodes CDR1 SGHVS and CDR2 FQNEAQ. For the CDR3, the DNA is TGTGCCAGCAGCTCCCGGACTGGAGATACCTCCTACGAGCAGTACTTC. Its protein product is CASSSRTGDTSYEQYF.

CDR3 coding DNA: TGCGCCAGCAGCCAAGACGGACCCAGGACTAGCGAACCCCAGTACTTC. Translated: CASSQDGPRTSEPQYF. The genes are TRBV4-3 and TRBJ2-5; 9 bases fit TRBD2. Trimming removed 0 bases from V and 9 bases from J; junction bases left unmatched: 11. The germline gives CDR1 LGHNA, CDR2 YSLEER. This CDR3 has 16 amino acids.

V is TRBV7-2 and J is TRBJ2-3; 12 nucleotides match TRBD1. CDR1 is SGHTA and CDR2 is FQGNSA in the germline V gene. V lost 4 bases, J lost 4 bases, and 0 bases stayed unmatched. The CDR3 consists of 14 residues. CDR3 DNA: TGTGCCAGCAGCTGGGACAGGGGGCCAGATACGCAGTATTTT. It encodes CASSWDRGPDTQYF.

The V call is TRBV11-3, the J call TRBJ2-1; the match to TRBD1 covers 9 bases. V lost 1 base, J lost 10 bases, and 8 bases stayed unmatched. This CDR3 has 15 residues. Germline CDR1 is SGHNT and CDR2 is YENEEA. CDR3 bases: TGTGCCAGCAGCTTAGGGGCGACAGGGGGAAGGGAGCAGTTCTTC. It is translated as CASSLGATGGREQFF.

The rearrangement uses TRBV30 and TRBJ2-5; D remains unclear. CDR1 and CDR2 from the germline V gene are GTSNPN and SVGIG (reference sequence). CDR3 size: 13 residues. V gave up 2 bases and J gave up 1 base, with 8 bases separating them. This CDR3 is CAWSLMFQETQYF. For the CDR3, the DNA is TGTGCCTGGAGTTTGATGTTCCAAGAGACCCAGTACTTC. The variable domain in full, with the rest retrieved from reference TRBV30 and TRBJ2-5, is SQTIHQWPATLVQPVGSPLSLECTVEGTSNPNLYWYRQAAGRGLQLLFYSVGIGQISSEVPQNLSASRPQDRQFILSSKKLLLSDSGFYLCAWSLMFQETQYFGPGTRLLVL.

This sequence joins TRBV15 and TRBJ2-2; the D gene is possibly TRBD2 (5 bases). This CDR3 is built from 14 residues. The V and J ends lost 0 bases and 7 bases respectively, with 9 bases between them. CDR1 LNHNV and CDR2 YYDKDF come from the germline V gene (reference sequence). The DNA for the CDR3 is TGTGCCACCAGCAGAGAGAGGGTGGGCGGGGAGCTGTTTTTT. This sequence encodes CATSRERVGGELFF.

This chain joins TRBV18 and TRBJ2-1; D gene unclear. CDR1 is KGHSH and CDR2 is LQKENI in the germline V gene. The ends were cut back, 0 bases at V and 9 bases at J, with 6 bases in the middle. This CDR3 region has 12 residues. The CDR3 DNA is TGTGCCAGCTCACCACCGGTCAGTGAGCAGTTCTTC. This sequence encodes CASSPPVSEQFF.

The V gene is TRBV5-1, the J gene TRBJ1-3; D unclear. CDR3 size: 16 residues. Per germline, CDR1 SGHRS and CDR2 YFSETQ. V dropped 4 bases and J dropped 2 bases, with 16 bases sitting between them. The CDR3 DNA reads TGCGCCAGCAGCCTCAGAGGGCCGACACCTGGAAACACCATATATTTT. Protein product: CASSLRGPTPGNTIYF.

This chain joins TRBV7-2 and TRBJ1-2, with D unresolved. V lost 2 bases to trimming and J lost 5 bases, with 9 bases between them. The CDR3 spans 13 residues. The germline V gene has CDR1 SGHTA and CDR2 FQGNSA. CDR3 sequence reads: CASSLLIGYGYTF. Here the CDR3 DNA reads TGTGCCAGCAGCTTATTGATCGGTTATGGCTACACCTTC. Using reference TRBV7-2 and TRBJ1-2 for the parts outside the CDR3, the full variable domain is GAGVSQSPSNKVTEKGKDVELRCDPISGHTALYWYRQSLGQGLEFLIYFQGNSAPDKSGLPSDRFSAERTGGSVSTLTIQRTQQEDSAVYLCASSLLIGYGYTFGSGTRLTVV.

The J gene is TRBJ2-3, the V gene TRBV11-2; D not resolved. V was clipped by 5 bases and J by 0 bases, with 15 bases between them. This CDR3 comprises 16 residues. Germline assignment: CDR1 SGHAT and CDR2 FQNNGV. CDR3 protein: CASSPRGPISTDTQYF. The DNA for the CDR3 is TGTGCCAGCAGCCCTCGAGGTCCGATTAGCACAGATACGCAGTATTTT.

The CDR3 bases are TGTGCCAGCAGTTTTACCAGGGGAGGCAATCAGCCCCAGCATTTT. Amino acids: CASSFTRGGNQPQHF. The chain has TRBV6-5 and TRBJ1-5, with D tentatively TRBD1 (6 bases). The ends were cut back, 4 bases at V and 2 bases at J, with 12 bases in the middle. The CDR3 extends over 15 amino acids. CDR1 and CDR2 from the germline V gene are MNHEY and SVGAGI.

V gene TRBV28 combines with J gene TRBJ2-1; tentative D call: TRBD2 (6 bases). CDR1 MDHEN and CDR2 SYDVKM come from the germline V gene. The ends were cut back, 7 bases at V and 7 bases at J, with 17 bases in the middle. This CDR3 has 14 residues. The CDR3 loop is CASITGGLRNEQFF. CDR3 bases: TGTGCCAGCATCACTGGGGGGTTGAGGAATGAGCAGTTCTTC.

The rearrangement joins TRBV5-1 to TRBJ2-1; 11 bases fit TRBD1. Trimming cost V 3 bases and J 8 bases; bases outside gene matches: 4. This CDR3 is 14 amino acids long. Germline V CDR1 and CDR2: SGHRS, YFSETQ. As DNA, the CDR3 is TGCGCCAGCAGCTGGACAGGGGGCGGGGATGAGCAGTTCTTC. Its protein is CASSWTGGGDEQFF.

The rearrangement uses TRBV6-5 and TRBJ1-5; D perhaps matches TRBD1 (6 bases). The CDR3 totals 14 residues. CDR1 and CDR2 (germline): MNHEY, SVGAGI. V was cut by 4 bases and J by 7 bases, with 14 bases left in between. The CDR3 is CASSSRGQKQPQHF. CDR3 in DNA: TGTGCCAGCAGTTCCAGGGGACAAAAACAGCCCCAGCATTTT.

This chain joins TRBV6-1 and TRBJ1-3; D call uncertain. With 2 bases removed from V and 0 bases from J, the gap between germline ends came to 8 bases. The CDR3 extends over 15 amino acids. CDR1 and CDR2 (germline): MNHNS, SASEGT. This CDR3 is CASSENTASGNTIYF. The CDR3, as DNA: TGTGCCAGCAGTGAAAATACAGCCTCTGGAAACACCATATATTTT.

The CDR3 loop is CASSYGQGAHQPQHF. In DNA form, the CDR3 reads TGTGCCAGTAGTTACGGACAGGGGGCGCATCAGCCCCAGCATTTT. This chain uses TRBV19 with TRBJ1-5, with TRBD1 matching over 11 bases. Germline values: CDR1 LNHDA, CDR2 SQIVND (reference sequence). CDR3 length equals 15 residues. The ends lost 5 bases at V and 5 bases at J; junction bases unmatched: 5. Combining the CDR3 with reference TRBV19 and TRBJ1-5 gives the whole variable domain DGGITQSPKYLFRKEGQNVTLSCEQNLNHDAMYWYRQDPGQGLRLIYYSQIVNDFQKGDIAEGYSVSREKKESFPLTVTSAQKNPTAFYLCASSYGQGAHQPQHFGDGTRLSIL.

CDR3 nucleotide sequence: TGTGCCAGCAGCCTAAGAGGGACTAGCGGGAGTTCCTCCTACAATGAGCAGTTCTTC. It specifies CASSLRGTSGSSSYNEQFF. The chain employs TRBV7-2 and TRBJ2-1; 14 bases fit TRBD2. The CDR3 is 19 residues long. With V trimmed by 5 bases and J by 0 bases, 9 bases remained unmatched. Germline loops: CDR1 SGHTA, CDR2 FQGNSA. The whole variable domain, filled in from reference TRBV7-2 and TRBJ2-1, reads GAGVSQSPSNKVTEKGKDVELRCDPISGHTALYWYRQSLGQGLEFLIYFQGNSAPDKSGLPSDRFSAERTGGSVSTLTIQRTQQEDSAVYLCASSLRGTSGSSSYNEQFFGPGTRLTVL.

The chain is built from TRBV19 and TRBJ1-3, with D possibly being TRBD1 (5 bases). There are 15 residues in the CDR3. Trimming cost V 4 bases and J 0 bases, with 10 bases left between them. Germline values: CDR1 LNHDA, CDR2 SQIVND (reference sequence). CDR3 region: CASSNPGGSGNTIYF. The CDR3 DNA sequence: TGTGCCAGTAGTAACCCCGGGGGCTCTGGAAACACCATATATTTT.

The chain recombines TRBV11-2 with TRBJ2-2, with D unclear. Germline assignment: CDR1 SGHAT and CDR2 FQNNGV. V was clipped by 3 bases and J by 7 bases, with 6 bases between them. CDR3 size: 12 residues. The CDR3 coding sequence is TGTGCCAGCAGCTTTGGTATCGGGGAGCTGTTTTTT. Translation gives CASSFGIGELFF.